This entry lists 13 T cell receptor beta chains sequenced from one sample in a study of cytomegalovirus exposure and HLA in healthy donors. 13 Jbeta primers and 60 Vbeta primers were used for the PCR. The table came from immunoSEQ multiplex PCR; TCRdb's copy has only in-frame clones and leaves some out. The sample includes about 89,000 clones, about 68% of them seen just once. The sequencing sample was made of PBMCs. The receptor source for this set is a human donor in good health.

This clone was picked up one time. This chain joins TRBV5-1 and TRBJ2-1, with TRBD2 identical over 9 bases. The length of the CDR3 is 15 residues. V shed 3 bases and J 2 bases; nucleotides not matched to a gene: 3. Germline CDR1 and CDR2: SGHRS and YFSETQ. CDR3 sequence: CASSSRGGAYNEQFF. The DNA for the CDR3 is TGCGCCAGCAGCTCGCGGGGGGGCGCCTACAATGAGCAGTTCTTC.

The chain uses TRBV5-1 and TRBJ2-7; D is possibly TRBD1 (6 bases). The germline V and J ends were trimmed by 0 bases and 2 bases, with 9 bases remaining between them. CDR3 length equals 14 residues. Germline CDR1 is SGHRS and CDR2 is YFSETQ. The CDR3 loop reads CASSLGQVTYEQYF. CDR3 DNA: TGCGCCAGCAGCTTGGGACAGGTCACCTACGAGCAGTACTTC.

This chain uses TRBV2 with TRBJ2-4, with D possibly matching TRBD1 (6 bases). V was clipped by 0 bases and J by 1 base, with 10 bases between them. The CDR3 runs to 16 residues. Germline lookup yields CDR1 SNHLY and CDR2 FYNNEI. This CDR3 reads CASSEARQGAKNIQYF. Here the CDR3 DNA reads TGTGCCAGCAGTGAAGCACGTCAGGGGGCCAAAAACATTCAGTACTTC.

This chain uses TRBV15 with TRBJ2-7; 10 positions agree with TRBD1. The V segment lost 4 bases and the J segment 2 bases; nucleotides outside the gene matches: 5. Looked up from germline, CDR1 is LNHNV and CDR2 is YYDKDF (reference sequence). The CDR3 length is 15 residues. As DNA, the CDR3 is TGTGCCACCAGCACCGGGACAGGGGAGACCTACGAGCAGTACTTC. Amino acid sequence: CATSTGTGETYEQYF.

This clone was detected only a few times. This chain connects TRBV7-8 to TRBJ2-2; tentative D call: TRBD2 (5 bases). Germline CDR1 SGHVS, CDR2 FQNEAQ. The length of the CDR3 is 17 residues. The ends were cut back, 1 base at V and 2 bases at J, with 14 bases in the middle. The CDR3 region is CASSLGEMWDNTGELFF. CDR3 DNA sequence: TGTGCCAGCAGCTTAGGGGAGATGTGGGATAACACCGGGGAGCTGTTTTTT.

This sequence joins TRBV4-2 and TRBJ1-2; no definite D call. CDR1 and CDR2 from the germline V gene are LGHNA and YNFKEQ. V lost 1 base and J lost 6, with 9 bases in between. The CDR3 consists of 13 residues. This chain's CDR3 is CASSQAARDGYTF. The CDR3 nucleotides read TGTGCCAGCAGCCAAGCGGCGAGGGATGGCTACACCTTC.

This chain joins TRBV7-6 and TRBJ2-7, with 7 nucleotides matching TRBD1. Germline loops: CDR1 SGHVS, CDR2 FNYEAQ. V trimming: 4 bases; J trimming: 6 bases; junction bases outside the gene matches: 6. CDR3 length: 13 residues. The CDR3 sequence: CASSYRGRTEQYF. In DNA form, the CDR3 reads TGTGCCAGCAGCTACAGGGGTAGGACCGAGCAGTACTTC. Combining the CDR3 with reference TRBV7-6 and TRBJ2-7 gives the whole variable domain GAGVSQSPRYKVTKRGQDVALRCDPISGHVSLYWYRQALGQGPEFLTYFNYEAQQDKSGLPNDRFSAERPEGSISTLTIQRTEQRDSAMYRCASSYRGRTEQYFGPGTRLTVT.

The CDR3 sequence: CASSATGPPTDTQYF. The CDR3 DNA follows: TGTGCCAGCAGCGCGACAGGTCCTCCCACAGATACGCAGTATTTT. The chain uses TRBV9 and TRBJ2-3; possibly TRBD1 for D (6 bases). This CDR3 comprises 15 residues. Germline assignment: CDR1 SGDLS and CDR2 YYNGEE. V gave up 3 bases and J gave up 2 bases, with 13 bases separating them.

V is TRBV14 and J is TRBJ2-1; 15 bases are shared with TRBD2. Unmatched junction bases numbered 5, after V lost 3 bases and J lost 5 bases. Germline V gene sequence: CDR1 SGHDN, CDR2 FVKESK. The CDR3 runs to 17 residues. The CDR3 DNA sequence: TGTGCCAGCAGCCACCCGGGACTAGCGGGGGGCGACAATGAGCAGTTCTTC. This translates into CASSHPGLAGGDNEQFF.

A word on this clone: This sample also contains other DNA sequences that code for the same CDR3. This sequence joins TRBV5-1 and TRBJ1-4; maybe TRBD1 (6 bases). Trimming removed 0 bases from V and 8 bases from J, with 11 bases in between. CDR1 and CDR2 from the germline V gene are SGHRS and YFSETQ. The CDR3 is 14 residues long. CDR3 sequence reads: CASSLGTVGEKLFF. Written as DNA, the CDR3 is TGCGCCAGCAGCTTGGGGACAGTGGGGGAAAAACTGTTTTTT.

The chain combines TRBV29-1 with TRBJ2-7, with D perhaps matching TRBD2 (5 bases). This CDR3 has 14 amino acids. Per germline, CDR1 SQVTM and CDR2 ANQGSEA. Trimming left V 4 bases short and J 4 bases short, with 17 bases between. CDR3 in amino acids: CSVVRRGSLYEQYF. CDR3 nucleotides: TGCAGCGTTGTACGCCGGGGTTCCTTATACGAGCAGTACTTC.

V gene TRBV15 combines with J gene TRBJ2-1; tentative D call: TRBD2 (6 bases). The V gene lost 0 bases and the J gene lost 6 bases, with 12 bases spanning the gap. The CDR3 has 15 amino acids. CDR1 is LNHNV, CDR2 YYDKDF, per germline (reference sequence). CDR3 DNA: TGTGCCACCAGCAGAGATAAGATAGCGGTCAATGAGCAGTTCTTC. Translating gives CATSRDKIAVNEQFF.

In this sample, this clone turned up once. This chain joins TRBV5-6 and TRBJ2-5; tentative D call: TRBD2 (6 bases). The CDR3 is made up of 13 amino acids. Germline loops: CDR1 SGHDT, CDR2 YYEEEE. The germline V and J ends were trimmed by 2 bases and 5 bases, with 10 bases remaining between them. Here the CDR3 reads CASSFGGTETQYF. The CDR3 region has the DNA TGTGCCAGCAGCTTCGGGGGAACGGAGACCCAGTACTTC.